This T cell receptor (beta chain) originates from a study of cytomegalovirus exposure and HLA in healthy donors. Vbeta (60) and Jbeta (13) primers were used in the PCR. Data came from immunoSEQ multiplex PCR; TCRdb stores just in-frame clones and leaves some out. The sample shows fewer than 350,000 clones, around 90% of them seen only once. A remark on this clone: What it recognizes is unknown. Sequence at one end of the junction differs from germline and may be a read error.

This CDR3 is built from 18 residues. Germline V gene lookup returns CDR1 SGHVS and CDR2 FQNEAQ. General study findings and limits: Reported findings show TCR beta sequences accurately forecast HLA-A and HLA-B alleles in most subjects.

The chain recombines TRBV7-8 with TRBJ2-2, with 9 bases aligning to TRBD1. The specimen was PBMCs. This clonotype was sampled from a woman under 30 in good health and CMV-seronegative. The CDR3 loop is CASSLDNRDRAKTGELFF. DNA for the CDR3: TGTGCCAGCAGCTTAGACAACCGGGACAGGGCGAAAACCGGGGAGCTGTTTTTT.